A single sample gave rise to the 3 T cell receptor beta chains below, sequenced in a study of T cell repertoires in ileal Crohn's disease. Sequencing used immunoSEQ multiplex PCR; TCRdb keeps in-frame clones, though not all of them. The sample records over 14,000 clones, roughly 80% being singletons. The sequencing input was ileal tissue. These TCRs come from an adult with Crohn's disease.

The rearrangement joins TRBV7-9 to TRBJ2-3; TRBD2 aligns across 7 bases. The CDR3 loop spans 15 amino acids. Trimming at V came to 0 bases and at J to 0 bases, leaving 0 bases not matched to a gene. The germline CDR1 and CDR2 sequences are SEHNR and FQNEAQ (reference sequence). The CDR3 sequence is CASSLAGGSTDTQYF. In nucleotides, the CDR3 is TGTGCCAGCAGCTTAGCGGGGGGGAGCACAGATACGCAGTATTTT.

The chain joins TRBV19 to TRBJ2-4; perhaps TRBD1 as D (5 bases). Trimming stripped 1 base from V and 0 bases from J, with 7 bases between. Germline V CDR1 and CDR2: LNHDA, SQIVND (reference sequence). The CDR3 runs to 15 residues. CDR3 loop: CASSIGTLAKNIQYF. The DNA of the CDR3 is TGTGCCAGTAGTATAGGGACACTAGCCAAAAACATTCAGTACTTC.

The chain's CDR3 is CASSSAAGDYGYTF. The CDR3 region has the DNA TGTGCCAGCAGTTCGGCGGCGGGAGACTATGGCTACACCTTC. The chain uses TRBV28 and TRBJ1-2; no firm D call. The length of the CDR3 is 14 residues. Germline V CDR1 and CDR2: MDHEN, SYDVKM. The V gene lost 4 bases and the J gene lost 3 bases, with 12 bases spanning the gap.